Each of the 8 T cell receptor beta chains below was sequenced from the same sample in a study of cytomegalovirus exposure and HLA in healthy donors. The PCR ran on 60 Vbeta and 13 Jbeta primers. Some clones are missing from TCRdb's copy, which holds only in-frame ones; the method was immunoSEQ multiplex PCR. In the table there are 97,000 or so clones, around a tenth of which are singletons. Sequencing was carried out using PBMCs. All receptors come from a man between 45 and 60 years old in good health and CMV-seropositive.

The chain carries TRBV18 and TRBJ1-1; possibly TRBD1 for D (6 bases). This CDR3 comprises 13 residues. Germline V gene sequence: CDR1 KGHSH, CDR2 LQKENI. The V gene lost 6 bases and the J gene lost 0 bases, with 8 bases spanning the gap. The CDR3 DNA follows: TGTGCCAGCTCGGACAGATTGAACACTGAAGCTTTCTTT. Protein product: CASSDRLNTEAFF.

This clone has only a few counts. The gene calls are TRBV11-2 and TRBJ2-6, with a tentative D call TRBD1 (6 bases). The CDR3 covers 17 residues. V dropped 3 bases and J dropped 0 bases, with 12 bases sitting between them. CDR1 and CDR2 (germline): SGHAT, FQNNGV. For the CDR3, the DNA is TGTGCCAGCAGCTTGAGCACAGGGAGCTCTGGGGCCAACGTCCTGACTTTC. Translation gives CASSLSTGSSGANVLTF.

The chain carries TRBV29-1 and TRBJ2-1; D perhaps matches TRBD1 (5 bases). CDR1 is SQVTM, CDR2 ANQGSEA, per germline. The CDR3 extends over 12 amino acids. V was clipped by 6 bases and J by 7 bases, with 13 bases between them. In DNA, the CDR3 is TGCAGCGTCCTGGGGCTCCCTAATGAGCAGTTCTTC. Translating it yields CSVLGLPNEQFF.

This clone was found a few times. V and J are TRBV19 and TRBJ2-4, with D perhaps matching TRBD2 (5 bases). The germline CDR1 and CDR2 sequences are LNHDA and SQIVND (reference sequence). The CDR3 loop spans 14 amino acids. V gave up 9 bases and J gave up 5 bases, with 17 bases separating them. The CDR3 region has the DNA TGTGCCAGCTCTAAGAAGGGAGTAGAAAACATTCAGTACTTC. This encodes CASSKKGVENIQYF.

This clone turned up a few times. This CDR3 is CASSQPLRGTGELFF. The CDR3 DNA reads TGCGCCAGCAGCCAACCCCTCCGCGGGACCGGGGAGCTGTTTTTT. The V and J genes are TRBV4-1 and TRBJ2-2; the D gene is possibly TRBD2 (5 bases). Trimming took off 2 bases at V and 5 bases at J, with 12 bases between the two ends. This CDR3 comprises 15 residues. Germline lookup yields CDR1 MGHRA and CDR2 YSYEKL.

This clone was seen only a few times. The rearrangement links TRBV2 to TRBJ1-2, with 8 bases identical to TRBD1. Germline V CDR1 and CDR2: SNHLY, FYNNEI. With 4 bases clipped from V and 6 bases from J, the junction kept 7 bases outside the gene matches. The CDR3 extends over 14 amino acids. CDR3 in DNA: TGTGCCAGCAGTGCTGGACAGGGTTGGAATGGCTACACCTTC. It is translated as CASSAGQGWNGYTF.

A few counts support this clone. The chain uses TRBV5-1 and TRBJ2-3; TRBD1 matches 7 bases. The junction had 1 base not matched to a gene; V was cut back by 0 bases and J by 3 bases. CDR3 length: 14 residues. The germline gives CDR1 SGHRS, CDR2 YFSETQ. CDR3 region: CASSLDRGTDTQYF. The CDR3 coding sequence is TGCGCCAGCAGCTTGGACAGGGGTACAGATACGCAGTATTTT.

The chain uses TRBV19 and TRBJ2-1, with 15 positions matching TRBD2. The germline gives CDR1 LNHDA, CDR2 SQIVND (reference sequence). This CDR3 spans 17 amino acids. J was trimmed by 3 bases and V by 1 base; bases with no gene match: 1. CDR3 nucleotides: TGTGCCAGTAGTATAGCGGGACTAGCGGGAGGCTACAATGAGCAGTTCTTC. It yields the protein CASSIAGLAGGYNEQFF.